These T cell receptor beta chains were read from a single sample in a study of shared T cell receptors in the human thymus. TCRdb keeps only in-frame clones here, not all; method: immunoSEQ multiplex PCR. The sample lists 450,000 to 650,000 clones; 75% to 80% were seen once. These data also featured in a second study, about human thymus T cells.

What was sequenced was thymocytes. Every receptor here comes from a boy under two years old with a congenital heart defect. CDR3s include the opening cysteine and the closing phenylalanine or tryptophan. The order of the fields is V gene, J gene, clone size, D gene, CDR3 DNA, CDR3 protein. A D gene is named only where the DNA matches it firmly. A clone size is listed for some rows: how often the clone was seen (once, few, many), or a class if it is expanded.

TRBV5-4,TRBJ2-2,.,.,TGTGCCAGCAGCTGGGGGGGCGGGAGGAACACCGGGGAGCTGTTTTTT,CASSWGGGRNTGELFF
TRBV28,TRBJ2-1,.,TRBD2,TGTGCCAGCAGCACACTAGCGGGCAAGAGCTCCTACAATGAGCAGTTCTTC,CASSTLAGKSSYNEQFF
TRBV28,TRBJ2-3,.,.,TGTGTCATCCAGGCACGATACTTACTTACGCAGTATTTT,CVIQARYLLTQYF
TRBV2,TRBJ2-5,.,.,TGTGCCAGCACCCTGGAGGGGACTGGGTACTTC,CASTLEGTGYF
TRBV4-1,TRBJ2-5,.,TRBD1,TGCGCCAGCAGCCAAGAGCTAGGGACAGGGTACCAAGAGACCCAGTACTTC,CASSQELGTGYQETQYF
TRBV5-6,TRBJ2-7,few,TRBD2,TGTGCCAGCAGATCCGGGACTAGCGTTCCCTACGAGCAGTACTTC,CASRSGTSVPYEQYF
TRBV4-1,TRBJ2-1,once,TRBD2,TGCGCCAGCAGCCAAGCGGAGGGCGGAACTAGCGGGAGTCCCAATGAGCAGTTCTTC,CASSQAEGGTSGSPNEQFF
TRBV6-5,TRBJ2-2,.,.,TGTGCCAGCAGTTACTCGGAGGCCGGGGAGCTGTTTTTT,CASSYSEAGELFF
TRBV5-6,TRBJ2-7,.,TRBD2,TGTGCCAGCAGCTCCTCCCAGCGGGAGTCTAGGGAGCAGTACTTC,CASSSSQRESREQYF
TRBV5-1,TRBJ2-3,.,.,TGCGCCAGCAGCTTGGTTATTAGCACCACAGATACGCAGTATTTT,CASSLVISTTDTQYF
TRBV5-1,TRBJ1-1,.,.,TGCGCCAGCAGCTTGGCTGGGCAGAACACTGAAGCTTTCTTT,CASSLAGQNTEAFF
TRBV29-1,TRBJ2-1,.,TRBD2,TGCAGCGTGAAAGAGCGGGAGGTCAGAGATGAGCAGTTCTTC,CSVKEREVRDEQFF
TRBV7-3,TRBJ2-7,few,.,TGTGCCAGCCGCCGGCGCGGGGCAGGGATTTCCTACGAGCAGTACTTC,CASRRRGAGISYEQYF
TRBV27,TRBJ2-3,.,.,TGTGCCAGCAGTTTCCGGGGAGATACGCAGTATTTT,CASSFRGDTQYF
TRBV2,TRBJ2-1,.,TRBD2,TGTGCCAGCAGTGCTAGCGGGAGTTTTAATGAGCAGTTCTTC,CASSASGSFNEQFF
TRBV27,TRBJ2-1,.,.,TGTGCCAGCAGGCCCCCCTTATGCGGGATGTACAATGAGCAGTTCTTC,CASRPPLCGMYNEQFF
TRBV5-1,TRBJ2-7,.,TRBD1,TGCGCCAGCAGCTTGCGGGACAGGGGGCTGGGCGAGCAGTACTTC,CASSLRDRGLGEQYF
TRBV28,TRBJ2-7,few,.,TGTGCCAGCAGTTTAGGAGGGGGCAGGGTCTACGAGCAGTACTTC,CASSLGGGRVYEQYF
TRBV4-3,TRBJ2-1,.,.,TGCGCCAGCAGCCAAGATGCCGGGTTCGGTGAGCAGTTCTTC,CASSQDAGFGEQFF
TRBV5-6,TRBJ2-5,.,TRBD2,TGTGCCAGCAGCTTGGGGCTAGCGGGCATCCAAGAGACCCAGTACTTC,CASSLGLAGIQETQYF
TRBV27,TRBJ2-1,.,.,TGTGCCAGCGGCCCCCAGGGGTGGGATGAGCAGTTCTTC,CASGPQGWDEQFF
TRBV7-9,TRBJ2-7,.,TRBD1,TGTGCCAGCAGCTGGTGGGACAGCCCCAACCACGAGCAGTACTTC,CASSWWDSPNHEQYF
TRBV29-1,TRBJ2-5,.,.,TGCAGCCCTGACACAATTCAAGAGACCCAGTACTTC,CSPDTIQETQYF
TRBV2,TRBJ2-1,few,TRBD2,TGTGCCAGCAGTGAAGAGGCTAGCGGGAGCAGGAATGAGCAGTTCTTC,CASSEEASGSRNEQFF
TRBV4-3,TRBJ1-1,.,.,TGCGCCAGCAGCCATGGATGCGGTGGCACTGAAGCTTTCTTT,CASSHGCGGTEAFF
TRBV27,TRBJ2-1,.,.,TGTGCCAGCAGTTTGGGGGCCCGTCAGGGATCCTCAGACATCAATGAGCAGTTCTTC,CASSLGARQGSSDINEQFF
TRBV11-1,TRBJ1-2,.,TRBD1,TGTGCCAGCAGCGTCGACAGGGGGCACGGCTACACCTTC,CASSVDRGHGYTF
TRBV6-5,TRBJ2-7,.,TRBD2,TGTGCCAGCAGTTACTCCGGACTAGCGGGCTCCTACGAGCAGTACTTC,CASSYSGLAGSYEQYF
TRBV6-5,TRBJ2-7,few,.,TGTGCCAGCAGTTACTCGAGGGAGAGCTCCTACGAGCAGTACTTC,CASSYSRESSYEQYF
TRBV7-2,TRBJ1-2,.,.,TGTGCCAGCAGCTTAGGTCGGGGCTATGGCTACACCTTC,CASSLGRGYGYTF
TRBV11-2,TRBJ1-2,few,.,TGTGCCAGCAGCTTACGGGCAGGGAAAGGCTACACCTTC,CASSLRAGKGYTF
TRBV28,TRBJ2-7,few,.,TGTGCCAGCAGTGTTGGGACTTCCTACGAGCAGTACTTC,CASSVGTSYEQYF
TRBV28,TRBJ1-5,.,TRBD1,TGTGCCACAGAGACAGGGATTAGCAATCAGCCCCAGCATTTT,CATETGISNQPQHF
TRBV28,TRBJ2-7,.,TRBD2,TGTGCCAGCAGTTTGACTAGCGGAACCTCCTACGAGCAGTACTTC,CASSLTSGTSYEQYF
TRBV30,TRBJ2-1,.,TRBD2,TGTGCCTGGAGTGTACTAGCGGTGGCTGGGGTCTACAATGAGCAGTTCTTC,CAWSVLAVAGVYNEQFF
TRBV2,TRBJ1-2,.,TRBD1,TGTGCCCGCAAAAGGGAGGACAGGGGCTTGGGTGACTATGGCTACACCTTC,CARKREDRGLGDYGYTF
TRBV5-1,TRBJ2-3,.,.,TGCGCCAGCAGGGGCGGGTACGCAGATACGCAGTATTTT,CASRGGYADTQYF
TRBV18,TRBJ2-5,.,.,TGTGCCAGCTCACCAGGTCCGGGGAAGGAGACCCAGTACTTC,CASSPGPGKETQYF
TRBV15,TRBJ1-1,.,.,TGTGCCACCAGCAGAGATTCCCTTGACGCGGGGAGATACACTGAAGCTTTCTTT,CATSRDSLDAGRYTEAFF
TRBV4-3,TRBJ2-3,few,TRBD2,TGCGCCAGCAGCCAAGATCAGATACACGGACTAGCGGGAGGACAAGATACGCAGTATTTT,CASSQDQIHGLAGGQDTQYF
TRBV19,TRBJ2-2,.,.,TGTGCCAGGCCGGGACTGTTGAACACCGGGGAGCTGTTTTTT,CARPGLLNTGELFF
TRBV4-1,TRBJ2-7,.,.,TGCGCCAGCAGCCAAGATGGTGGGAGGCCCTCCTACGAGCAGTACTTC,CASSQDGGRPSYEQYF
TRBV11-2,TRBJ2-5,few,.,TGTGCCAGCAGCCCAGAGAGGCAGGGTTTACGTGTTGAGACCCAGTACTTC,CASSPERQGLRVETQYF
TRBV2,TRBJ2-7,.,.,TGTGCCAGCAGTCGCGACAGCGACTACGAGCAGTACTTC,CASSRDSDYEQYF
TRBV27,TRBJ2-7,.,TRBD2,TGTGCCAGCAGTTTGTCTAGCGGGAGGTTTTACGAGCAGTACTTC,CASSLSSGRFYEQYF
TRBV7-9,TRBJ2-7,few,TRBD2,TGTGCCAGCAGCTGGACTAGAGGCGAGCACTACGAGCAGTACTTC,CASSWTRGEHYEQYF
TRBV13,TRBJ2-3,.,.,TGTGCCAGCAGCTCCAATCCGGGAGATACGCAGTATTTT,CASSSNPGDTQYF
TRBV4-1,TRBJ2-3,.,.,TGCGCCAGCAGCCAAGCAACAGGAAATACGCAGTATTTT,CASSQATGNTQYF
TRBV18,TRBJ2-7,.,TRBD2,TGTGCCAGCTCACCCCACCACGGGGGGGCTCTTTACGAGCAGTACTTC,CASSPHHGGALYEQYF
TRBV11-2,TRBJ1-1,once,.,TGTGCCAGCAGCTTAGTTCGGGGGAGGGTTGGGACTGAAGCTTTCTTT,CASSLVRGRVGTEAFF
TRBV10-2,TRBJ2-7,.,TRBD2,TGCGCCAGCAGTCGACTAGCTAGCGGGTTCGGGGAGCAGTACTTC,CASSRLASGFGEQYF
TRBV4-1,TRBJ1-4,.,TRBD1,TGCGCCAGCAGCCAAGATGCGGACGGACAGGCTGAAAAACTGTTTTTT,CASSQDADGQAEKLFF
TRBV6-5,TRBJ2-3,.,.,TGTGCCAGCAGTATGACTAGAATGGAGACGCAGTATTTT,CASSMTRMETQYF
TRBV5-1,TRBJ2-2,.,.,TGCGCCAGCAGCTTCGAGGATCCCGGGGAGCTGTTTTTT,CASSFEDPGELFF
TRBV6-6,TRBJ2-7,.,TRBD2,TGTGCCAGCCGCTTCCTAAGCGGGACGTCCTACGAGCAGTACTTC,CASRFLSGTSYEQYF